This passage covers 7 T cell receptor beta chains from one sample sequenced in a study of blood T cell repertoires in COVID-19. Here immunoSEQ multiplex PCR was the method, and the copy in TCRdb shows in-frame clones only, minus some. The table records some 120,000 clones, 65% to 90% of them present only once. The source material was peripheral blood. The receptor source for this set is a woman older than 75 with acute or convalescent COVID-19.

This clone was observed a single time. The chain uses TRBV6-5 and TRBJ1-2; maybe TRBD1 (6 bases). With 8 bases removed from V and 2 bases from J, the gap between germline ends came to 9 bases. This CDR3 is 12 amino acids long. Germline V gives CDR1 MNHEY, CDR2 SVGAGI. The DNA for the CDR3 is TGTGCCAGCTTCAGGGGCAACTATGGCTACACCTTC. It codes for CASFRGNYGYTF.

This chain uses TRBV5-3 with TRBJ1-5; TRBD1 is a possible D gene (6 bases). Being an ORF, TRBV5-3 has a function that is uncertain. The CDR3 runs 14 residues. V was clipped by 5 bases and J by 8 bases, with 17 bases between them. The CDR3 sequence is CARSLLITGKPQHF. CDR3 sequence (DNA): TGTGCCAGAAGTTTGCTGATCACAGGGAAGCCCCAGCATTTT.

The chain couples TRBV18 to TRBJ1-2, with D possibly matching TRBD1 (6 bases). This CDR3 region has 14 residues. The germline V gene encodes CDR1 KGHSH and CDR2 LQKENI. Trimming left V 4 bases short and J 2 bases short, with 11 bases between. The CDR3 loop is CASSQRTENYGYTF. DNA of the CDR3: TGTGCCAGCTCACAAAGGACAGAAAACTATGGCTACACCTTC.

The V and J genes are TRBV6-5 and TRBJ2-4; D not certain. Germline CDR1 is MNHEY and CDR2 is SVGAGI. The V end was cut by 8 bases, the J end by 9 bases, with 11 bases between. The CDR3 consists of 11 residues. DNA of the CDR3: TGTGCCAGCCCCCTCTTTCCCATTCAGTACTTC. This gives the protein CASPLFPIQYF.

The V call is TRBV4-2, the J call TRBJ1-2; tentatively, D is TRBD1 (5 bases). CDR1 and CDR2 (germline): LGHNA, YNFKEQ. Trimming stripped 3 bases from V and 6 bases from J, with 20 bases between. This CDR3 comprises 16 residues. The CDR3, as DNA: TGTGCCAGCAGCCAGGAGGGGACCGATCCTATGGATGGCTACACCTTC. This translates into CASSQEGTDPMDGYTF.

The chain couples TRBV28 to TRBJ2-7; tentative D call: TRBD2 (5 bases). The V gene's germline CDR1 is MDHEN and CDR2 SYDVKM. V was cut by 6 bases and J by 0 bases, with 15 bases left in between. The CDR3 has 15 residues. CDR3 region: CASSTGGVVSYEQYF. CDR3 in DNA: TGTGCCAGCAGCACCGGAGGAGTGGTCTCCTACGAGCAGTACTTC.

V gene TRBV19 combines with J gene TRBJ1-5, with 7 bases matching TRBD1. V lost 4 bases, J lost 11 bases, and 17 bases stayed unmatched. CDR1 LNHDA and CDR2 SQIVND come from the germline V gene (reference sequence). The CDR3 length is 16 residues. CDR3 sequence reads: CASSKRPGTEYWTQHF. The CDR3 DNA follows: TGTGCCAGTAGTAAACGACCCGGGACAGAGTATTGGACCCAGCATTTT.